This TCR beta chain was captured in a study of blood T cell repertoires in COVID-19. TCRdb's copy holds only in-frame clones and misses some; the assay was immunoSEQ multiplex PCR. The sample records roughly 100,000 clones, approximately 80% being singletons. The sample was peripheral blood. The clonotype comes from a human donor in a cohort sampled during active COVID-19.

The CDR3 coding sequence is TGTGCCAGCAGTTACGACGTTTTAGGGGGTTGGACTGAAGCTTTCTTT. It encodes CASSYDVLGGWTEAFF. The V call is TRBV6-2 or TRBV6-3, the J call TRBJ1-1; D is possibly TRBD1 (6 bases). V was pared by 2 bases and J by 5 bases, with 18 bases between. The germline V gene has CDR1 MNHEY and CDR2 SVGEGT. This CDR3 region has 16 residues.